This TCR beta chain was sequenced during a study of blood T cells in healthy people across ages. Findings of the study overall: TCR beta diversity, measured per million T cells, fell in a roughly linear way with age.

The V gene's germline CDR1 is MNHEY and CDR2 SMNVEV (reference sequence). The CDR3 sequence is 16 residues long. This clonotype was counted a few times. Its antigen is undetermined. Every sample yielded at least 6.5 million isolated PBMCs. Total RNA, at least 6 micrograms per sample, came from PBMCs. The use of a sample-barcoded 5' primer and a J-beta primer mix characterized a second PCR of 7 to 11 cycles. The template-switch adaptor, which had 12 random nucleotides, put a tag on each cDNA molecule. Via MiXCR, TCRdb re-called the 5' RACE reads, giving one row per CDR3 protein. Counted here are about 1,600,000 distinct CDR3 sequences, approximately 42% occurring once; the ten biggest clones make up 7% to 9.5%.

The rearrangement joins TRBV27 to TRBJ2-4; D is uncertain. The J call may be wrong; the DNA end is better matched by TRBJ2-5. The receptor comes from a woman younger than 35 in good health. The sample consisted of blood. The CDR3 protein is CASSLRARYMRETQYF. The CDR3 bases are TGTGCCAGCAGTTTAAGGGCCCGGTATATGAGGGAGACCCAGTACTTC.